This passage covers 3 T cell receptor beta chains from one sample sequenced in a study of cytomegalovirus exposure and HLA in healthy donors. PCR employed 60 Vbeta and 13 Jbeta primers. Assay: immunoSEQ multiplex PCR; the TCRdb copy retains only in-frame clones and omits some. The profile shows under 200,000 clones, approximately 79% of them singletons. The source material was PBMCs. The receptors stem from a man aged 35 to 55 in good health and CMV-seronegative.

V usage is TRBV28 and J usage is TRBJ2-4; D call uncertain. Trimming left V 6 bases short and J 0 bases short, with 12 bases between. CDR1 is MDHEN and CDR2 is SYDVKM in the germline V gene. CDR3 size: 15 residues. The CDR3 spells CASSPTHIAKNIQYF. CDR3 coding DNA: TGTGCCAGCAGCCCTACTCATATAGCCAAAAACATTCAGTACTTC.

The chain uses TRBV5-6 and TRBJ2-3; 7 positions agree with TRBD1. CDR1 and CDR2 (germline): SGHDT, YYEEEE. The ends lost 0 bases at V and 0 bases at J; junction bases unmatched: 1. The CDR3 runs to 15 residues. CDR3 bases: TGTGCCAGCAGCTTGGAGGGGGCTAGCACAGATACGCAGTATTTT. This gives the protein CASSLEGASTDTQYF. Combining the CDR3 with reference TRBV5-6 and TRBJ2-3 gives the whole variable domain DAGVTQSPTHLIKTRGQQVTLRCSPKSGHDTVSWYQQALGQGPQFIFQYYEEEERQRGNFPDRFSGHQFPNYSSELNVNALLLGDSALYLCASSLEGASTDTQYFGPGTRLTVL.

In DNA form, the CDR3 reads TGCAGCGTTGAAGGGTGCCCGCCGCGAGTC. The encoded protein is CSVEGCPPRV. The chain links TRBV29-1 to TRBJ2-7, with no clear D. The germline V gene has CDR1 SQVTM and CDR2 ANQGSEA. This CDR3 region has 10 residues.